This entry describes one T cell receptor (beta chain). In the original processing: Counts of nucleated cells, estimated from reference gene primer amplification, were obtained. TCRdb's table, derived via immunoSEQ multiplex PCR, lists solely in-frame clones and lacks some. V and J calls and clone size come straight from that table; D and trimming were deduced from the DNA. There are roughly 700,000 clones in the sample; about 90% occur only once, and under 0.3% lies in the top ten. These data are taken from a study of blood T cell repertoires in COVID-19. About the study: PBMCs, B-cell-depleted T cells, or T cells were the source of the cDNA or gDNA that made up the material.

V was shortened by 0 bases and J by 2 bases, with 6 bases between the two germline ends. Germline CDR1 is SGHRS and CDR2 is YFSETQ. CDR3 size: 14 residues. The source of this sequence is a woman aged 18-29 years with acute or convalescent COVID-19. The material sequenced was peripheral blood. The chain is built from TRBV5-1 and TRBJ1-5; no clear D. The CDR3 bases are TGCGCCAGCAGCTTGGTGGCAGGCAATCAGCCCCAGCATTTT. Translated: CASSLVAGNQPQHF.